This T cell receptor (beta chain) was documented in a study of shared clonotypes between healthy human individuals. Study-level results: Represented diversity, genetic and exposure-history alike, was limited by few donors.

Amplification in unsorted PBMC replicate PCRs started from about 320 ng DNA, which equals some 30,000 T cell genomes. Here immunoSEQ multiplex PCR was the method, and the copy in TCRdb shows in-frame clones only, minus some. The data hold hundreds of thousands of clones, with roughly 80% observed a single time. Germline V gene data show CDR1 as SGHAT and CDR2 as FQNNGV. The J segment lost 4 bases and the V segment lost 2 bases, leaving 9 bases of the junction unmatched. The CDR3 extends over 17 amino acids. A note on this clone: The antigen is undetermined.

This TCR was sampled from a woman aged 40 to 50 in good health. Some clones in this sample may be carry-over from other donors' samples. Sequencing was done on a sample of PBMCs. The chain couples TRBV11-2 to TRBJ2-2, with 8 bases aligning to TRBD2. This chain's CDR3 is CASSLKLGTRGTGELFF. CDR3 bases: TGTGCCAGCAGCTTAAAGTTGGGGACTAGGGGCACCGGGGAGCTGTTTTTT.